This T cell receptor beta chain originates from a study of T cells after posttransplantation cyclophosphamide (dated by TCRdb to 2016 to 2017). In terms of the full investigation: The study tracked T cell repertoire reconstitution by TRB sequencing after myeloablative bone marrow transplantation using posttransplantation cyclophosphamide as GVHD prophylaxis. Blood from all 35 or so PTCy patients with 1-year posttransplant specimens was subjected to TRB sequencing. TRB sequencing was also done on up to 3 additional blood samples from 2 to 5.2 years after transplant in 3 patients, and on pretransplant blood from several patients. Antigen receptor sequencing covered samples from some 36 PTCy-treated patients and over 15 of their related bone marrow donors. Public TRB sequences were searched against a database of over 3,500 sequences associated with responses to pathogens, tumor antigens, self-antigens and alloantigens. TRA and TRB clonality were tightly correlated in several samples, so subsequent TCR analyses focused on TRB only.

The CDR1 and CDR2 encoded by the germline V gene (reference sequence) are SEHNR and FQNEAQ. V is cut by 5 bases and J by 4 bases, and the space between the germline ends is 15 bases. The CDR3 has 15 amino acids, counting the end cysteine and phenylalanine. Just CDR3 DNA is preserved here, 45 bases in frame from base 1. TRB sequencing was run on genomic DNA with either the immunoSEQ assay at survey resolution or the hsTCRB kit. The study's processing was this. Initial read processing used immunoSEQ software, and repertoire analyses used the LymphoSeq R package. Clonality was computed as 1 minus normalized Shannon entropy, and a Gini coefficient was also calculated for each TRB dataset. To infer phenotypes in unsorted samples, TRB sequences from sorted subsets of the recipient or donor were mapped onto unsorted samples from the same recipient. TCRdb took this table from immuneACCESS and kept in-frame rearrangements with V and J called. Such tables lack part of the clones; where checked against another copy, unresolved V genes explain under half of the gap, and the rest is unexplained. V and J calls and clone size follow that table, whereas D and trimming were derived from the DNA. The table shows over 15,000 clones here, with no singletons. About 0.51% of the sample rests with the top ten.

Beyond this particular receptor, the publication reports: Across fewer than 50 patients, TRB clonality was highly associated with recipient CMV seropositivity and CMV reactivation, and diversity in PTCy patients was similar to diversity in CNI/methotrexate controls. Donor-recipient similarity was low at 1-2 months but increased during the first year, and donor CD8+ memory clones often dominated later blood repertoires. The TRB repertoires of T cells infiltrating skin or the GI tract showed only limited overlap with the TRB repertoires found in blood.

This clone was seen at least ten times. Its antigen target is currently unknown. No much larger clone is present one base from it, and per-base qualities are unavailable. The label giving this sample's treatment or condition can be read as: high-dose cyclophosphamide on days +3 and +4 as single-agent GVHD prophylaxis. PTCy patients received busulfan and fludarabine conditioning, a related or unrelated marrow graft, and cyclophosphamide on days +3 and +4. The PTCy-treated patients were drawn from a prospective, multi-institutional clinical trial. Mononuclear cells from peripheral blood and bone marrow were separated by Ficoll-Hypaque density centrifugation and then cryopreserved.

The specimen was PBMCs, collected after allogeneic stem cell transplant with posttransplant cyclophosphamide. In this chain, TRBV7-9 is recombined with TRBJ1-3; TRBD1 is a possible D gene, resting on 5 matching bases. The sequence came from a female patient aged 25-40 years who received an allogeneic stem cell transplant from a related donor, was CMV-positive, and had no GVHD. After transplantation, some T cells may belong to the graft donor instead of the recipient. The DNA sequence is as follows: TGTGCCAGCAGCCCGGGGGAGGCGCCCGGAAACACCATATATTTT. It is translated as CASSPGEAPGNTIYF.